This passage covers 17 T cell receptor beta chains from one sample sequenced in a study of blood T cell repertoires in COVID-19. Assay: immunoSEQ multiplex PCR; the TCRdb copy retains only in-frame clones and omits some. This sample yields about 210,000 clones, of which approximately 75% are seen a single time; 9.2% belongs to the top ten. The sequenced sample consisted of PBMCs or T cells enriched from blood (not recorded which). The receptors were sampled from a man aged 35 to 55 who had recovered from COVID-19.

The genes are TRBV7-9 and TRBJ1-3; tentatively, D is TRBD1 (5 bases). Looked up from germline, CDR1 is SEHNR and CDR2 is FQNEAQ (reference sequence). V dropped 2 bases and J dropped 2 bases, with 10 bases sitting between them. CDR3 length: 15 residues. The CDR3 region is CASSLRGSTGNTIYF. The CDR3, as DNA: TGTGCCAGCAGCTTACGGGGGTCGACTGGAAACACCATATATTTT. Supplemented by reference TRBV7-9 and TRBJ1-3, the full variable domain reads DTGVSQNPRHKITKRGQNVTFRCDPISEHNRLYWYRQTLGQGPEFLTYFQNEAQLEKSRLLSDRFSAERPKGSFSTLEIQRTEQGDSAMYLCASSLRGSTGNTIYFGEGSWLTVV.

CDR3 nucleotide sequence: TGTGCCAGCAGCGTAGGGGGACAGGGAGGAGAGACCCAGTACTTC. Translation: CASSVGGQGGETQYF. The chain has TRBV9 and TRBJ2-5; the match to TRBD1 covers 9 bases. This CDR3 is built from 15 residues. Per the germline V gene, CDR1 is SGDLS and CDR2 is YYNGEE. V gave up 0 bases and J gave up 4 bases; unmatched junction bases: 4.

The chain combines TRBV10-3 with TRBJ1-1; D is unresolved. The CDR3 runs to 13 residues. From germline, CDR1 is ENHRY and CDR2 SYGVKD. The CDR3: CASTNGRGTEAFF. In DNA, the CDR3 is TGTGCGAGTACTAATGGGCGGGGTACTGAAGCTTTCTTT.

In nucleotides, the CDR3 is TGTGCCAGCTCAACGGGGACTGAAGCTTTCTTT. This codes for CASSTGTEAFF. The rearrangement uses TRBV18 and TRBJ1-1, with unresolved D. The V end was cut by 5 bases, the J end by 5 bases, with 6 bases between. Looked up from germline, CDR1 is KGHSH and CDR2 is LQKENI. CDR3 length: 11 amino acids.

The CDR3 spells CASSQVVETQYF. CDR3 in DNA: TGTGCCAGCAGCCAAGTAGTAGAGACCCAGTACTTC. This chain uses TRBV14 with TRBJ2-5; D is ambiguous. The V gene's germline CDR1 is SGHDN and CDR2 FVKESK. The CDR3 contains 12 residues. With 1 base removed from V and 4 bases from J, the gap between germline ends came to 4 bases.

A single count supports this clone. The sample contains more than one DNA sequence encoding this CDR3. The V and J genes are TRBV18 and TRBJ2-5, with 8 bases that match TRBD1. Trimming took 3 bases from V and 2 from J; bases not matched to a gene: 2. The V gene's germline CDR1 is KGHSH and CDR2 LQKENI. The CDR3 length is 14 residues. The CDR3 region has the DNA TGTGCCAGCTCACCGGGACAGGTACAAGAGACCCAGTACTTC. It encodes CASSPGQVQETQYF.

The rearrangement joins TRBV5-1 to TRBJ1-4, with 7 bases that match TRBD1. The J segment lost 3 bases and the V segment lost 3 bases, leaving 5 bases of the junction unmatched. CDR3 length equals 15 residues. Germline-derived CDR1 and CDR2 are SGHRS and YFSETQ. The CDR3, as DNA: TGCGCCAGCAGCTCCACGACAGGGCCTAATGAAAAACTGTTTTTT. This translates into CASSSTTGPNEKLFF.

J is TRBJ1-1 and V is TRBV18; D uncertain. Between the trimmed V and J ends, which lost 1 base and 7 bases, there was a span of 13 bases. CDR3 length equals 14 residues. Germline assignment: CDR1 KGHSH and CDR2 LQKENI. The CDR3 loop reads CASSPRQARDEAFF. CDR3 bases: TGTGCCAGCTCACCACGGCAGGCGAGGGATGAAGCTTTCTTT.

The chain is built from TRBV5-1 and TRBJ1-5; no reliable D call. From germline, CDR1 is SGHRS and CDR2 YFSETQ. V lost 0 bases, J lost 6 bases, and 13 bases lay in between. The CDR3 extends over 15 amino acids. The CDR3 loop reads CASSLDPGRAQPQHF. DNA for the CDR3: TGCGCCAGCAGCTTGGATCCGGGGAGGGCTCAGCCCCAGCATTTT.

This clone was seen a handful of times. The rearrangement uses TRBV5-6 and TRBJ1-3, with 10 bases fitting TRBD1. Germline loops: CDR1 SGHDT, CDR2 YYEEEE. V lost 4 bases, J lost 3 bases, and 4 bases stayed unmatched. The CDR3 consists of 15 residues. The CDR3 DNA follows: TGTGCCAGCAGCGAGGGACAGGGGCTTGGAAACACCATATATTTT. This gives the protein CASSEGQGLGNTIYF.

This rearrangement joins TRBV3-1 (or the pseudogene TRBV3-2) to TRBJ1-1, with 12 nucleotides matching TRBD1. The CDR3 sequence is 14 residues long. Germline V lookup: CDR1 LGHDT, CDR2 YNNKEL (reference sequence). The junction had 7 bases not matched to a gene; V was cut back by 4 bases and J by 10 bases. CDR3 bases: TGTGCCAGCAGCCGGAAGGGGACAGGGGGCCCAGCTTTCTTT. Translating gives CASSRKGTGGPAFF.

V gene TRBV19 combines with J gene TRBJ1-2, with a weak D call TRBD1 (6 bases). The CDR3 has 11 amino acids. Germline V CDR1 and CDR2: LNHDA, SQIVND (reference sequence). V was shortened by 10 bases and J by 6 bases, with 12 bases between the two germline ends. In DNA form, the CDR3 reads TGTGCCACCAGAGGGGGAAATGGCTACACCTTC. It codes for CATRGGNGYTF.

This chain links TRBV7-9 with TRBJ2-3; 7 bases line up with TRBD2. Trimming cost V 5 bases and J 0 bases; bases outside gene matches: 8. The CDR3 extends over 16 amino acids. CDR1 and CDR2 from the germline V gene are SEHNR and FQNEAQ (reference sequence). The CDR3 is CASSRYQTSSTDTQYF. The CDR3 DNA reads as TGTGCCAGCAGCCGGTACCAGACTAGCAGCACAGATACGCAGTATTTT. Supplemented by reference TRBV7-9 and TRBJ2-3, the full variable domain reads DTGVSQNPRHKITKRGQNVTFRCDPISEHNRLYWYRQTLGQGPEFLTYFQNEAQLEKSRLLSDRFSAERPKGSFSTLEIQRTEQGDSAMYLCASSRYQTSSTDTQYFGPGTRLTVL.

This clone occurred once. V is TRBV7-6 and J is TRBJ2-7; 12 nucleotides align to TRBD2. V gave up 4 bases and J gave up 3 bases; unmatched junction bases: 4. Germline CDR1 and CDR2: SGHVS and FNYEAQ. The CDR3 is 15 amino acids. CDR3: CASSWTSGNHYEQYF. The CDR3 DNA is TGTGCCAGCAGCTGGACTAGCGGGAACCACTACGAGCAGTACTTC.

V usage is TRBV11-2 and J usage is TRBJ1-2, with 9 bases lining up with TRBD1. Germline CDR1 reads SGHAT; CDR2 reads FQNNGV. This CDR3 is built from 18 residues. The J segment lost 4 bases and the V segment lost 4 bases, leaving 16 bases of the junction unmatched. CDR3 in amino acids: CASSSLTTGTGYSYGYTF. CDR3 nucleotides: TGTGCCAGCAGCTCCCTAACCACCGGGACAGGGTATAGCTATGGCTACACCTTC.

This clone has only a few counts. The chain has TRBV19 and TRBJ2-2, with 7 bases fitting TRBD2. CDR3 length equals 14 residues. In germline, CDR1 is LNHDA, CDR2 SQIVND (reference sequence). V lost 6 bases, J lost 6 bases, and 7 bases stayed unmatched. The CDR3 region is CASSLTSSSGELFF. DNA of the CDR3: TGTGCCAGTAGCCTGACTAGCTCGTCCGGGGAGCTGTTTTTT. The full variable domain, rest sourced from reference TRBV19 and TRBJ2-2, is DGGITQSPKYLFRKEGQNVTLSCEQNLNHDAMYWYRQDPGQGLRLIYYSQIVNDFQKGDIAEGYSVSREKKESFPLTVTSAQKNPTAFYLCASSLTSSSGELFFGEGSRLTVL.

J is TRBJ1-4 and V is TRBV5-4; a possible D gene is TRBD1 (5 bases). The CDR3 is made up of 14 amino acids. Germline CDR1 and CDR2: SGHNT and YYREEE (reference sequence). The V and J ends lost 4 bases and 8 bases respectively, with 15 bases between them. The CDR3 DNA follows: TGTGCCAGCAGCCCCCCAGGACACCCAGAAAAACTGTTTTTT. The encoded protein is CASSPPGHPEKLFF.